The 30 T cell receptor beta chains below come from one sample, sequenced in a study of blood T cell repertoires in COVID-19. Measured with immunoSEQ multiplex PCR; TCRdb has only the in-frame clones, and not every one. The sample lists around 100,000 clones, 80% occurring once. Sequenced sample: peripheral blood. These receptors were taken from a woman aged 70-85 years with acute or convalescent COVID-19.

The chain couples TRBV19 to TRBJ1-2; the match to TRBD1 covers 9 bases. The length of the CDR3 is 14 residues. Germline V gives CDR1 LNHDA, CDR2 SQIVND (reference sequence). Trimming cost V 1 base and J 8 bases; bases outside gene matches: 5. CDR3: CASSIGRDRDGYTF. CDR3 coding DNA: TGTGCCAGTAGTATAGGGCGGGACAGGGACGGCTACACCTTC.

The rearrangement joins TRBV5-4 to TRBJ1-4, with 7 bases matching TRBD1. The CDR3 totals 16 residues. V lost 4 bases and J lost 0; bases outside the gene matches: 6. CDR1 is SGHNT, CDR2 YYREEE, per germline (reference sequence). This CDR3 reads CASSVGTVATNEKLFF. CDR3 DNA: TGTGCCAGCAGCGTCGGGACAGTTGCAACTAATGAAAAACTGTTTTTT.

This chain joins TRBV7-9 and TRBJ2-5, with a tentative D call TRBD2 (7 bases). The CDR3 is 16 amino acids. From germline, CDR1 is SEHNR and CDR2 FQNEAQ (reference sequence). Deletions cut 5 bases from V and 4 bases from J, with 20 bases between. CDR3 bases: TGTGCCAGCAGCACCCCGCCGGGGGGCCTGGGAGAGACCCAGTACTTC. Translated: CASSTPPGGLGETQYF.

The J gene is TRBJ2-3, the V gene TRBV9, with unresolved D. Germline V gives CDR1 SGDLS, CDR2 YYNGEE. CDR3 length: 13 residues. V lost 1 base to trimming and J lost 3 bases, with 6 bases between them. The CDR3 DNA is TGTGCCAGCAGCGTACGAGGTACAGATACGCAGTATTTT. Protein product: CASSVRGTDTQYF.

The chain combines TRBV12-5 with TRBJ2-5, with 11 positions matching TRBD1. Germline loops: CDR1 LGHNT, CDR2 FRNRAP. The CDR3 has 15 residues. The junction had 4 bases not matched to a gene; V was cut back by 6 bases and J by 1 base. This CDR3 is CASGPGQGVQETQYF. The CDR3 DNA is TGTGCTAGTGGCCCGGGACAGGGGGTCCAAGAGACCCAGTACTTC.

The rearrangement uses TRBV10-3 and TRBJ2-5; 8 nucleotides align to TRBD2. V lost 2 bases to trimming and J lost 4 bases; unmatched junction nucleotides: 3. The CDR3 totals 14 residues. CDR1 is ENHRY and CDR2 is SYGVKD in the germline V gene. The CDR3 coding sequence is TGTGCCATCAGTGAGGCGGGGGGAGGAGAGACCCAGTACTTC. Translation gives CAISEAGGGETQYF.

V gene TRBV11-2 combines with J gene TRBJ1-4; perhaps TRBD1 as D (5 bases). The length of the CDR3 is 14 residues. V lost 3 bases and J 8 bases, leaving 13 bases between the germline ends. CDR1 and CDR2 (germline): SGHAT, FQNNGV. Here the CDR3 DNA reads TGTGCCAGCAGCTTTGTCAGGGAGGGGGAAAAACTGTTTTTT. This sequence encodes CASSFVREGEKLFF.

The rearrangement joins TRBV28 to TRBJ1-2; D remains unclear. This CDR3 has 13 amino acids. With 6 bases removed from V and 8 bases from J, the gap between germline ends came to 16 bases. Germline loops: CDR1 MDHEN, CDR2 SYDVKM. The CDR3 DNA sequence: TGTGCCAGCAGAACTCATATGATAGAGGGCTACACCTTC. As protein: CASRTHMIEGYTF.

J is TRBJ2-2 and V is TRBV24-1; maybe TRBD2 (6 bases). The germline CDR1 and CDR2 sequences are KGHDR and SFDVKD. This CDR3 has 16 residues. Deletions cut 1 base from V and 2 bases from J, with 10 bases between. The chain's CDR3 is CATSDFGAGNTGELFF. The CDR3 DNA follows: TGTGCCACCAGTGATTTTGGCGCGGGAAACACCGGGGAGCTGTTTTTT.

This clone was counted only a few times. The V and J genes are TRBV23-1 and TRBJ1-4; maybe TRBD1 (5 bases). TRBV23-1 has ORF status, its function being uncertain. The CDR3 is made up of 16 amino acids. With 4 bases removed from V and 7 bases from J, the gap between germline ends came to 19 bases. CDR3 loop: CASSLRCGTRGEKLFF. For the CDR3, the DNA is TGCGCCAGCAGTCTCAGATGTGGGACTCGAGGTGAAAAACTGTTTTTT.

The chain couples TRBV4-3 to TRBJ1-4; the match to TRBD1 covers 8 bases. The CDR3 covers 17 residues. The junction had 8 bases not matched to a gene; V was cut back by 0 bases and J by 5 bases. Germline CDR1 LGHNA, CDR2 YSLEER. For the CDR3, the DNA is TGCGCCAGCAGCCAAGAACCTCCGGGACAGGAGAATGAAAAACTGTTTTTT. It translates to CASSQEPPGQENEKLFF.

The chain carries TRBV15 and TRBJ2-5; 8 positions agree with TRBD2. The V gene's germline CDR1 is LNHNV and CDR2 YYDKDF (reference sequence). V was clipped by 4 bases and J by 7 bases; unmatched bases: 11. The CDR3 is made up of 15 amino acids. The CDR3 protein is CATSTGGGVKRTQYF. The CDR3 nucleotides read TGTGCCACCAGCACCGGGGGGGGAGTCAAGAGGACCCAGTACTTC.

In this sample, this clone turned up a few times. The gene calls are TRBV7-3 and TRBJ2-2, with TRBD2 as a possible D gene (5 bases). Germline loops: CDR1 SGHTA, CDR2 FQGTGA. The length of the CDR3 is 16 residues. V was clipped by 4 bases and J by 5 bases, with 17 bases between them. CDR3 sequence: CASSSQPSPGTGELFF. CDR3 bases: TGTGCCAGCAGCTCCCAGCCAAGTCCGGGAACCGGGGAGCTGTTTTTT.

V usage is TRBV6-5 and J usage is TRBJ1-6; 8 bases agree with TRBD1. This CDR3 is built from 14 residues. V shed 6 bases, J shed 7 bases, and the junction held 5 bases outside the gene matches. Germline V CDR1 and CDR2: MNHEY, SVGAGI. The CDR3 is CASRGQGWNSPLHF. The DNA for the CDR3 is TGTGCCAGCAGAGGACAGGGATGGAATTCACCCCTCCACTTT.

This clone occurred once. CDR3 amino acids: CASSQEQGLGFGYTF. The DNA for the CDR3 is TGTGCCAGCAGCCAAGAACAGGGTCTCGGTTTTGGCTACACCTTC. The V and J genes are TRBV3-1 (or the pseudogene TRBV3-2) and TRBJ1-2, with D perhaps TRBD1 (6 bases). This CDR3 is built from 15 residues. The ends were cut back, 0 bases at V and 7 bases at J, with 15 bases in the middle. The germline CDR1 and CDR2 sequences are LGHDT and YNNKEL (reference sequence).

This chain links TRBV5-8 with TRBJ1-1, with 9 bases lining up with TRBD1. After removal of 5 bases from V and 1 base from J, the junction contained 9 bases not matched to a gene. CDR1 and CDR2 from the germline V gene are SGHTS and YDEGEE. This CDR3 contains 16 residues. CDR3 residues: CASRRDRASGNTEAFF. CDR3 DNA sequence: TGTGCCAGCAGGCGGGACAGGGCCTCGGGGAACACTGAAGCTTTCTTT.

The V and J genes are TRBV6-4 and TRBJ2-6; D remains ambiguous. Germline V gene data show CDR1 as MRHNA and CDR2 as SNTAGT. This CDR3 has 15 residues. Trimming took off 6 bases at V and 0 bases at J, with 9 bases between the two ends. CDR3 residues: CASRDLSSGANVLTF. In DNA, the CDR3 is TGTGCCAGCAGAGACCTCAGCTCTGGGGCCAACGTCCTGACTTTC.

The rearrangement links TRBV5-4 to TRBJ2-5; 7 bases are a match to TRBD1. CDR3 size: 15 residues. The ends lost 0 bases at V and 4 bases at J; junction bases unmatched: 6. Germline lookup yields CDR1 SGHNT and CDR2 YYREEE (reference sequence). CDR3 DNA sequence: TGTGCCAGCAGCTTGGCCGAGGGGGCCCCAGAGACCCAGTACTTC. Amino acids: CASSLAEGAPETQYF.

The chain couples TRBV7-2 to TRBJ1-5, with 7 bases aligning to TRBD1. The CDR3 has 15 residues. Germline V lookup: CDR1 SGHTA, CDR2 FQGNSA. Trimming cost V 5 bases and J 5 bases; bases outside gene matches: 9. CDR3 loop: CASSTRQGADQPQHF. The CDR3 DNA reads TGTGCCAGCAGCACTCGACAGGGCGCAGATCAGCCCCAGCATTTT.

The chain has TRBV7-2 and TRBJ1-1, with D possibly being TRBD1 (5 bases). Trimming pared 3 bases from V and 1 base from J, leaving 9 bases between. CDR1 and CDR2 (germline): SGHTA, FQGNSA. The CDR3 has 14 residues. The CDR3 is CASSLLGGNTEAFF. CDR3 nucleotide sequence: TGTGCCAGCAGCTTGTTGGGGGGGAACACTGAAGCTTTCTTT. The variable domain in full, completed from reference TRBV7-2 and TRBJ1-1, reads GAGVSQSPSNKVTEKGKDVELRCDPISGHTALYWYRQSLGQGLEFLIYFQGNSAPDKSGLPSDRFSAERTGGSVSTLTIQRTQQEDSAVYLCASSLLGGNTEAFFGQGTRLTVV.

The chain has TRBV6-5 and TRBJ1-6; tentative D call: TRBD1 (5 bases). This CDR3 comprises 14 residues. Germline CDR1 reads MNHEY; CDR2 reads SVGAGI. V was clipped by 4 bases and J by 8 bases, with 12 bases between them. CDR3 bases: TGTGCCAGCAGTTCCGGGGGTAGGCATTCACCCCTCCACTTT. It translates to CASSSGGRHSPLHF.

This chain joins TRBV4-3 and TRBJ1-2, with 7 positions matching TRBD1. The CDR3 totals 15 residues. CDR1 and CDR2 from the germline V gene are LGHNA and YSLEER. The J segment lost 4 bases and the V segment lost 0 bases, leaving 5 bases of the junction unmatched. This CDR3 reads CASSQDRGEIYGYTF. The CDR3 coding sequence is TGCGCCAGCAGCCAAGACAGGGGGGAGATCTATGGCTACACCTTC.

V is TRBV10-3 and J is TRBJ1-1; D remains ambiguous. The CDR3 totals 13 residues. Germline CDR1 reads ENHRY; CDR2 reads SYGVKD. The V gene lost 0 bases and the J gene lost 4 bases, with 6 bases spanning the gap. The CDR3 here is CAISESTGTEAFF. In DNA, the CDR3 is TGTGCCATCAGTGAGTCCACCGGCACTGAAGCTTTCTTT.

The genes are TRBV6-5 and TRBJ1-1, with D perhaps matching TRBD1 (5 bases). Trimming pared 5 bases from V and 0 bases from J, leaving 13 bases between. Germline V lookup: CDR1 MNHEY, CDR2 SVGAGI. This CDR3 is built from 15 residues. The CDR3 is CASSRRQQMNTEAFF. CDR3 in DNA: TGTGCCAGCAGTCGACGACAGCAAATGAACACTGAAGCTTTCTTT.

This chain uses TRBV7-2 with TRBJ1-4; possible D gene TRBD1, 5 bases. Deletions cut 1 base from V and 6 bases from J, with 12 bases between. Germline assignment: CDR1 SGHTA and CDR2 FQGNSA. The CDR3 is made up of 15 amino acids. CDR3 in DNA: TGTGCCAGCAGCTTAGTGGCAGGGCAGGATGAAAAACTGTTTTTT. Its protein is CASSLVAGQDEKLFF.

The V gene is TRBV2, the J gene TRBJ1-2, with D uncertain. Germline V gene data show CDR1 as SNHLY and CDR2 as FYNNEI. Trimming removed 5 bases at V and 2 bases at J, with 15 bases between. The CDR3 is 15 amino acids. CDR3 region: CASSQDLTVNYGYTF. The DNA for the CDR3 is TGTGCCAGCAGTCAAGACCTCACAGTGAACTATGGCTACACCTTC.

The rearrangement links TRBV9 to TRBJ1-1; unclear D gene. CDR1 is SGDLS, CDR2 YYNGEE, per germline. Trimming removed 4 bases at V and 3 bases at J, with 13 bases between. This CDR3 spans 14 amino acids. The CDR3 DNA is TGTGCCAGCAGCCGATCAACTGTCGACACTGAAGCTTTCTTT. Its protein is CASSRSTVDTEAFF. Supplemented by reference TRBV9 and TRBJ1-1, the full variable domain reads DSGVTQTPKHLITATGQRVTLRCSPRSGDLSVYWYQQSLDQGLQFLIQYYNGEERAKGNILERFSAQQFPDLHSELNLSSLELGDSALYFCASSRSTVDTEAFFGQGTRLTVV.

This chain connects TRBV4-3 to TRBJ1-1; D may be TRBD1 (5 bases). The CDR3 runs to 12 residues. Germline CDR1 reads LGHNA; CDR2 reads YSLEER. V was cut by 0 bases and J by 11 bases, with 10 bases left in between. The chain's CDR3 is CASSQDLGGAFF. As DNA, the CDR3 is TGCGCCAGCAGCCAAGATCTGGGGGGGGCTTTCTTT.

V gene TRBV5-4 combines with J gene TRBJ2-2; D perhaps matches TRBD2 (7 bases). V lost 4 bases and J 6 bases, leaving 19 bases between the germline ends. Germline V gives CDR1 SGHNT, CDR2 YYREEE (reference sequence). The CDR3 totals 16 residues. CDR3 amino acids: CASSQNGGAMPGELFF. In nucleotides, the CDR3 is TGTGCCAGCAGCCAGAATGGGGGGGCCATGCCCGGGGAGCTGTTTTTT.

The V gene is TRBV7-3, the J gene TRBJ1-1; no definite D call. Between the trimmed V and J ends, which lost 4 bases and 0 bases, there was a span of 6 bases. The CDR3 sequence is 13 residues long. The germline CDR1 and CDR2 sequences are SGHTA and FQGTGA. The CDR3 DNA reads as TGTGCCAGCAGCTGGGCGCTGAACACTGAAGCTTTCTTT. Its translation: CASSWALNTEAFF. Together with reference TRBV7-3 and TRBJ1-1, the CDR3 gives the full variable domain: GAGVSQTPSNKVTEKGKYVELRCDPISGHTALYWYRQSLGQGPEFLIYFQGTGAADDSGLPNDRFFAVRPEGSVSTLKIQRTERGDSAVYLCASSWALNTEAFFGQGTRLTVV.